A single sample gave rise to the 5 T cell receptor beta chains below, sequenced in a study of graft-versus-host responses after intestinal transplantation. Repertoires were generated with immunoSEQ multiplex PCR, while TCRdb's copy carries only in-frame clones and drops some. Of just over 20,000 clones detected, about 88% appear once; the ten largest clones hold approximately 5%. The source was PBMCs, collected about 69 days after intestinal transplantation. These receptor sequences come from a human patient who received an intestinal transplant, so some T cells may come from the graft donor.

The chain links TRBV5-4 to TRBJ2-3; possibly TRBD2 for D (6 bases). V lost 0 bases and J 6 bases, leaving 14 bases between the germline ends. CDR3 length equals 15 residues. Germline loops: CDR1 SGHNT, CDR2 YYREEE (reference sequence). Here the CDR3 reads CASSLGAGLGDTQYF. The DNA of the CDR3 is TGTGCCAGCAGCTTGGGGGCGGGGCTCGGGGATACGCAGTATTTT.

The V and J genes are TRBV7-2 and TRBJ2-7, with D possibly being TRBD1 (5 bases). The germline CDR1 and CDR2 sequences are SGHTA and FQGNSA. Between the trimmed V and J ends, which lost 2 bases and 6 bases, there was a span of 8 bases. This CDR3 is 12 amino acids long. CDR3 nucleotides: TGTGCCAGCAGCTTAACAGGCGGCGAGCAGTACTTC. It specifies CASSLTGGEQYF.

The chain recombines TRBV7-2 with TRBJ1-5; 7 bases agree with TRBD1. CDR1 and CDR2 (germline): SGHTA, FQGNSA. This CDR3 comprises 17 residues. The J segment lost 0 bases and the V segment lost 1 base, leaving 6 bases of the junction unmatched. The CDR3 reads CASSLGGQFYSNQPQHF. The DNA for the CDR3 is TGTGCCAGCAGCTTAGGGGGACAGTTTTATAGCAATCAGCCCCAGCATTTT.

V usage is TRBV9 and J usage is TRBJ1-5, with D perhaps matching TRBD1 (5 bases). The germline CDR1 and CDR2 sequences are SGDLS and YYNGEE. Trimming left V 0 bases short and J 6 bases short, with 7 bases between. The CDR3 spans 13 residues. CDR3 in amino acids: CASSVAGGQPQHF. The CDR3 nucleotides read TGTGCCAGCAGCGTAGCGGGGGGTCAGCCCCAGCATTTT.

The rearrangement joins TRBV5-8 to TRBJ1-6; no clear D gene. V lost 2 bases and J 6 bases, leaving 15 bases between the germline ends. The CDR3 length is 16 residues. Germline loops: CDR1 SGHTS, CDR2 YDEGEE. Here the CDR3 DNA reads TGTGCCAGCAGCTTCTATCGGCAGGTTGTTAATTCACCCCTCCACTTT. Encoded protein: CASSFYRQVVNSPLHF.